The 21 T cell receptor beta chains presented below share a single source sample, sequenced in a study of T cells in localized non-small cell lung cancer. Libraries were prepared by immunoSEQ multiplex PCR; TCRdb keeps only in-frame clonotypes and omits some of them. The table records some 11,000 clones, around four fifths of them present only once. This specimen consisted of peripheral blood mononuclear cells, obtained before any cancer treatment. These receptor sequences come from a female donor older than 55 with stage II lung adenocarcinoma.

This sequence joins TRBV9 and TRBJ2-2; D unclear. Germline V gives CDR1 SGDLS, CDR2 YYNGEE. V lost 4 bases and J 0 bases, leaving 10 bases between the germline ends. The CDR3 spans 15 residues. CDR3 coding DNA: TGTGCCAGCAGCCAAACCTACCCGAACACCGGGGAGCTGTTTTTT. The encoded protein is CASSQTYPNTGELFF.

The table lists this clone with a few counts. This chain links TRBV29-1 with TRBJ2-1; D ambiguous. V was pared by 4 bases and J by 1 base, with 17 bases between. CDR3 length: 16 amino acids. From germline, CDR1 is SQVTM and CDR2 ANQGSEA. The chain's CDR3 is CSVVPHYTRSYNEQFF. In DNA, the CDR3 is TGCAGCGTTGTCCCCCACTACACGCGGTCCTACAATGAGCAGTTCTTC.

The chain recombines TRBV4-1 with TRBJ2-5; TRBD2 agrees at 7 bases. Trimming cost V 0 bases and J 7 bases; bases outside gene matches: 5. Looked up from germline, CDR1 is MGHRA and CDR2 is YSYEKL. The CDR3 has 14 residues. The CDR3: CASSQDGGEGTQYF. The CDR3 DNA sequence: TGCGCCAGCAGCCAAGATGGGGGGGAGGGGACCCAGTACTTC.

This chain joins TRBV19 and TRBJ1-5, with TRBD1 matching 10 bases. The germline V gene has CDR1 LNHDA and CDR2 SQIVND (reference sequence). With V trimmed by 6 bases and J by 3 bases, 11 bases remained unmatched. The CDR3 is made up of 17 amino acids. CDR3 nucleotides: TGTGCCAGTAGATTGGAACCCGGGACAGGGGTCAATCAGCCCCAGCATTTT. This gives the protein CASRLEPGTGVNQPQHF. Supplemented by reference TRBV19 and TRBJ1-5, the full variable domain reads DGGITQSPKYLFRKEGQNVTLSCEQNLNHDAMYWYRQDPGQGLRLIYYSQIVNDFQKGDIAEGYSVSREKKESFPLTVTSAQKNPTAFYLCASRLEPGTGVNQPQHFGDGTRLSIL.

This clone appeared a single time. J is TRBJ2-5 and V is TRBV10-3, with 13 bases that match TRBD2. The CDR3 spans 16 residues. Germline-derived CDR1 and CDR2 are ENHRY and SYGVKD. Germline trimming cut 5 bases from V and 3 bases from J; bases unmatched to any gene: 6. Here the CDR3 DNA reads TGTGCCATCAGTTTTGGACTAGCGGGGGCCAAAGAGACCCAGTACTTC. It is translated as CAISFGLAGAKETQYF.

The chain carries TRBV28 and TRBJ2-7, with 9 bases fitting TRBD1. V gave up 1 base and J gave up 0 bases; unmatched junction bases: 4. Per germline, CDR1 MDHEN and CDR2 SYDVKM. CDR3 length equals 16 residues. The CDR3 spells CASSLFRTGASYEQYF. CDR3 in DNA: TGTGCCAGCAGTTTATTTAGGACAGGGGCCTCCTACGAGCAGTACTTC.

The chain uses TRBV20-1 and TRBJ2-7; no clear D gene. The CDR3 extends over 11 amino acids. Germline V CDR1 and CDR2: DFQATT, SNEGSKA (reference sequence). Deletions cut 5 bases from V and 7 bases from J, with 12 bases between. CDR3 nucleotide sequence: TGCAGTGCTCCGACTGAGGAAGAGCAGTACTTC. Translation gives CSAPTEEEQYF.

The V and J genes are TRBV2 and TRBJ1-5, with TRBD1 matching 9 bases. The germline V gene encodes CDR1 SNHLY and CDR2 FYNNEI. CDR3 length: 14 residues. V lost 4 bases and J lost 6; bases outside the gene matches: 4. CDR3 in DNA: TGTGCCAGCAGTGGGGACAGGGCGTTTCAGCCCCAGCATTTT. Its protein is CASSGDRAFQPQHF.

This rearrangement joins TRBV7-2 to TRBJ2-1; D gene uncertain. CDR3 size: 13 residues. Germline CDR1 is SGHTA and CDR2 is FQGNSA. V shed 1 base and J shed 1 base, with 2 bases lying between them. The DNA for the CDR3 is TGTGCCAGCAGCTTAGGTTCCTACAATGAGCAGTTCTTC. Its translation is CASSLGSYNEQFF.

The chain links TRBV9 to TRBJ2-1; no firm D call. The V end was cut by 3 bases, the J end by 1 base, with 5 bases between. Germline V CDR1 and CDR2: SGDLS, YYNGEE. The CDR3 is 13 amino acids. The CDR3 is CASSGLSYNEQFF. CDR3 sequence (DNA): TGTGCCAGCAGCGGGCTATCCTACAATGAGCAGTTCTTC. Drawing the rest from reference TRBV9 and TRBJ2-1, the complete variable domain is DSGVTQTPKHLITATGQRVTLRCSPRSGDLSVYWYQQSLDQGLQFLIQYYNGEERAKGNILERFSAQQFPDLHSELNLSSLELGDSALYFCASSGLSYNEQFFGPGTRLTVL.

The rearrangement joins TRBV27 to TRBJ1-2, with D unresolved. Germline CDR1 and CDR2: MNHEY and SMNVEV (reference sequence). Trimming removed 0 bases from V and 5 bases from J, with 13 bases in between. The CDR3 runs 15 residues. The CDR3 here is CASSLSQRFVYGYTF. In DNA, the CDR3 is TGTGCCAGCAGTTTATCGCAGAGATTCGTATATGGCTACACCTTC.

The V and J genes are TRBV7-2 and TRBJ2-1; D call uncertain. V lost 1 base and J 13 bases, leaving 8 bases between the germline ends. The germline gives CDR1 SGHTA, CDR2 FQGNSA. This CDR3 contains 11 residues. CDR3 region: CASSLDGPQFF. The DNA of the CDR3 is TGTGCCAGCAGCTTAGATGGGCCTCAGTTCTTC.

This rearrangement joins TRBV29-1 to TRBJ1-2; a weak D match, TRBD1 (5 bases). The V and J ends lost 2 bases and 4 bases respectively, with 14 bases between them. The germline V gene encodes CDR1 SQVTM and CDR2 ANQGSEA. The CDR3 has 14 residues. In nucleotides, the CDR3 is TGCAGCGTTGAATCGGCAGGGTGGTCCTATGGCTACACCTTC. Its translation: CSVESAGWSYGYTF.

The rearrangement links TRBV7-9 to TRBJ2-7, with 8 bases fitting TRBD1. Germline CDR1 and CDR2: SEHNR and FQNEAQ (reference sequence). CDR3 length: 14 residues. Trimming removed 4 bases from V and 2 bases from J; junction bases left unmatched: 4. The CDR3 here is CASSSNRGAYEQYF. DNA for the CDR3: TGTGCCAGCAGCTCAAACAGGGGGGCCTACGAGCAGTACTTC.

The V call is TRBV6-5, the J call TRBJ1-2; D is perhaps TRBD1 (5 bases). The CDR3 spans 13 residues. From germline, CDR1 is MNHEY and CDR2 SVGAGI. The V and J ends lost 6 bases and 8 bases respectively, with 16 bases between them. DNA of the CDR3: TGTGCCAGCAGCCCCGTGGGGGGGAGGGGCTACACCTTC. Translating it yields CASSPVGGRGYTF.

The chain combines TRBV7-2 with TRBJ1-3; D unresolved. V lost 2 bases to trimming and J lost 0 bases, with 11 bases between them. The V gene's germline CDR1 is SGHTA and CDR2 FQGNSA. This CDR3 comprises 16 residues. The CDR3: CASSLYSGDSGNTIYF. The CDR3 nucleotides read TGTGCCAGCAGCTTATATTCCGGAGACTCTGGAAACACCATATATTTT.

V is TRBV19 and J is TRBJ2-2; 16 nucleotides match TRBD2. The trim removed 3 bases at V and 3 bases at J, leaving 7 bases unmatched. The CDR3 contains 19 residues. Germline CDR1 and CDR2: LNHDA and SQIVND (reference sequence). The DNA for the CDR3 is TGTGCCAGTAGTATCCCCGGGACTAGCGGGAGGGCGGACACCGGGGAGCTGTTTTTT. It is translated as CASSIPGTSGRADTGELFF.

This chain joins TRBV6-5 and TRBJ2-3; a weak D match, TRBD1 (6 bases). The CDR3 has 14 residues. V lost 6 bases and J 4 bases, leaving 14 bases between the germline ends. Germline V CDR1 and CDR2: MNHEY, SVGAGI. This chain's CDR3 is CASSPLGTPDTQYF. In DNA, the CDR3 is TGTGCCAGCAGCCCCCTCGGGACACCAGATACGCAGTATTTT.

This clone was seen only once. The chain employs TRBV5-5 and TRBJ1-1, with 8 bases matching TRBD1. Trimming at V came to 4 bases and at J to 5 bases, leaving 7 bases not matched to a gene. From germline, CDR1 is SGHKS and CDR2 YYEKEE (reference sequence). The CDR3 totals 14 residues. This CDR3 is CASSDTGGKTEAFF. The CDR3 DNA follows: TGTGCCAGCAGCGACACAGGGGGAAAAACTGAAGCTTTCTTT.

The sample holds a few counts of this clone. The CDR3 is CASRRQGAADTQYF. CDR3 coding DNA: TGTGCCAGCAGAAGACAGGGGGCCGCAGATACGCAGTATTTT. The chain employs TRBV6-5 and TRBJ2-3, with 10 bases lining up with TRBD1. CDR1 and CDR2 (germline): MNHEY, SVGAGI. CDR3 length equals 14 residues. V lost 6 bases to trimming and J lost 4 bases; unmatched junction nucleotides: 4.

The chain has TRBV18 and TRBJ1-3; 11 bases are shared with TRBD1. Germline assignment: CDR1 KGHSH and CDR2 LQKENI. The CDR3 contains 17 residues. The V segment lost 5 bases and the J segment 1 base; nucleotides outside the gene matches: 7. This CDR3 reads CASSTLGQGASGNTIYF. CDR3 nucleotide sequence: TGTGCCAGCTCAACTCTAGGACAGGGGGCGTCTGGAAACACCATATATTTT.